Shown below are 6 T cell receptor beta chains from a single sample sequenced in a study of shared clonotypes between healthy human individuals. The naive CD8 population came from CD45RO-negative cells selected for CCR7, without terminally differentiated effector memory CD45RA+ cells. Only in-frame clones appear in the TCRdb table, and some are missing; sequencing was by immunoSEQ multiplex PCR. The repertoire holds millions of clones, with about 95% as singletons. Sequenced material: naive CD8+ T cells sorted from blood. Source of these receptors: a man aged 18 to 30 in good health.

The V and J genes are TRBV6-4 and TRBJ1-4; tentative D call: TRBD1 (5 bases). The germline gives CDR1 MRHNA, CDR2 SNTAGT. The CDR3 runs 17 residues. The V end lost 2 bases, the J end lost 1 base, and 14 bases lay between the germline ends. DNA for the CDR3: TGTGCCAGCAGTGACCAGGCCAGGGTACGAACTAATGAAAAACTGTTTTTT. Amino acid sequence: CASSDQARVRTNEKLFF.

As for this clone: Other DNA sequences in the same sample also yield this CDR3. V usage is TRBV7-9 and J usage is TRBJ1-2, with 10 bases fitting TRBD1. CDR1 and CDR2 from the germline V gene are SEHNR and FQNEAQ (reference sequence). The CDR3 is made up of 14 amino acids. After removal of 3 bases from V and 3 bases from J, the junction contained 1 base not matched to a gene. The CDR3 DNA reads as TGTGCCAGCAGCTTCGGACAGGGGGACTATGGCTACACCTTC. It is translated as CASSFGQGDYGYTF.

V and J are TRBV13 and TRBJ1-6; D call uncertain. Looked up from germline, CDR1 is PRHDT and CDR2 is FYEKMQ (reference sequence). The CDR3 length is 13 residues. Trimming pared 3 bases from V and 10 bases from J, leaving 10 bases between. DNA of the CDR3: TGTGCCAGCAGCTTCAAGGGTGCGTCACCCCTCCACTTT. It yields the protein CASSFKGASPLHF.

The V call is TRBV10-3, the J call TRBJ2-1; tentatively, D is TRBD1 (6 bases). The CDR3 consists of 16 residues. Germline V gene sequence: CDR1 ENHRY, CDR2 SYGVKD. Deletions cut 0 bases from V and 3 bases from J, with 12 bases between. The CDR3, as DNA: TGTGCCATCAGTGAGTCGACACAGGGTCTCTACAATGAGCAGTTCTTC. Translating it yields CAISESTQGLYNEQFF.

The sample holds one count of this clone. This sequence joins TRBV27 and TRBJ2-2; perhaps D is TRBD1 or TRBD2 (6 bases each). V was clipped by 5 bases and J by 5 bases, with 15 bases between them. The CDR3 is made up of 15 amino acids. Germline CDR1 MNHEY, CDR2 SMNVEV (reference sequence). The CDR3 DNA reads TGTGCCAGCAGTCCAAAGGGGGGAAATACCGGGGAGCTGTTTTTT. Protein: CASSPKGGNTGELFF.

The chain employs TRBV6-5 and TRBJ1-1; D perhaps matches TRBD1 (5 bases). From germline, CDR1 is MNHEY and CDR2 SVGAGI. The CDR3 is made up of 14 amino acids. Trimming pared 4 bases from V and 1 base from J, leaving 10 bases between. CDR3 sequence: CASSLVGPNTEAFF. In DNA, the CDR3 is TGTGCCAGCAGTTTGGTGGGGCCGAACACTGAAGCTTTCTTT.